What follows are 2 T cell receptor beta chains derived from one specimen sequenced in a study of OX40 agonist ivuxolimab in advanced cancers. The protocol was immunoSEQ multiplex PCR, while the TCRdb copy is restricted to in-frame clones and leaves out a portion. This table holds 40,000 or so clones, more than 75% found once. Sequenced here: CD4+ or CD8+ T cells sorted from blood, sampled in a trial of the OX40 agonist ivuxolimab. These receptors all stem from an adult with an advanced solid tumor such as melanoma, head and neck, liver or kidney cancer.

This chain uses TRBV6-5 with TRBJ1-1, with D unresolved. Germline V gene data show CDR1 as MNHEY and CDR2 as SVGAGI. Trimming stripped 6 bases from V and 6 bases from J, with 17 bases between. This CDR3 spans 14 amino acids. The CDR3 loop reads CASSRVGSLAEAFF. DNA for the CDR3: TGTGCCAGCAGCCGGGTAGGGAGTTTGGCTGAAGCTTTCTTT.

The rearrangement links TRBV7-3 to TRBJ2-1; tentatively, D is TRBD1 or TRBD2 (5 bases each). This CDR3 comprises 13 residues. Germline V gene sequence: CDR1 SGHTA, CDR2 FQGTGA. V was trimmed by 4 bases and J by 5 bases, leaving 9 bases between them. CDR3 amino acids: CASSWDHNNEQFF. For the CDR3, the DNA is TGTGCCAGCAGCTGGGACCATAACAATGAGCAGTTCTTC.